This TCR beta chain was obtained from a study of T cells after yellow fever vaccination. Turning to the study itself: Researchers used SMART-Seq v4 Ultra Low Input to prepare fractions that had low cell numbers.

The authors made TCR cDNA by 5'RACE template switching, adding a universal primer site and UMIs. TCRdb re-called the 5' RACE reads with MiXCR, one entry per CDR3 protein. The profile shows just under 600,000 distinct CDR3 sequences, roughly 14% of them singletons. On this clonotype itself: Its specificity is not known.

V gave up 5 bases and J gave up 3 bases; unmatched junction bases: 5. The length of the CDR3 is 13 residues. Per the germline V gene, CDR1 is DFQATT and CDR2 is SNEGSKA (reference sequence). Study observations and caveats: A large majority of primary-vaccination clones showed up again after the booster (under 98% CD4, 85% to 90% CD8). Abundant clonotypes from the bulk population could get into FACS-sorted repertoires as contaminants.

The sequence was obtained from a young man who received the YFV17D yellow fever vaccine. The chain joins TRBV20-1 to TRBJ2-5; the match to TRBD1 covers 8 bases. This specimen consisted of PBMCs, obtained on the day of the yellow fever booster vaccination. DNA for the CDR3: TGCAGTGCTTCCGTGACAGGGGAAGAGACCCAGTACTTC. Amino acids: CSASVTGEETQYF.